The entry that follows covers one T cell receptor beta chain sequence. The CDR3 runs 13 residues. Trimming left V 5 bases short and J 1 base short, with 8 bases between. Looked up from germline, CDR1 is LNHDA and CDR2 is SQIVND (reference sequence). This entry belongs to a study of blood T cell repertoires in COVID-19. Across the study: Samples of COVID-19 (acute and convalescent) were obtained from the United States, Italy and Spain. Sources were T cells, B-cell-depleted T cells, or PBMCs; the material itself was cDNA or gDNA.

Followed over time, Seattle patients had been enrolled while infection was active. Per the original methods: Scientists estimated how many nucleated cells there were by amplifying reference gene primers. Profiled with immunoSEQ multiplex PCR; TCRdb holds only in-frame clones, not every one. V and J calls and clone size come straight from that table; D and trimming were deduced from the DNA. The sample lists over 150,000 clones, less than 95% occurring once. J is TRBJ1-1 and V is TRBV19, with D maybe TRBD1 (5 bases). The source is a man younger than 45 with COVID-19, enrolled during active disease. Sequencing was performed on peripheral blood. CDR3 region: CASSVGPNTEAFF. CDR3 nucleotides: TGTGCCAGTAGTGTGGGGCCGAACACTGAAGCTTTCTTT.